This TCR beta chain is drawn from a study of shared clonotypes between healthy human individuals. CDR1 and CDR2 from the germline V gene are WSHSY and SAAADI. V was clipped by 6 bases and J by 5 bases, with 11 bases between them. CDR3 length equals 12 residues. General study points: Shared clonotypes: about 5.3% naive CD4, about 3.5% naive CD8, about 2.5% memory CD4, over 0.3% memory CD8. Measured sharing among donors was expected to vary with sequencing depth.

Measured with immunoSEQ multiplex PCR; TCRdb has only the in-frame clones, and not every one. This table has hundreds of thousands of clones, 92% appearing once. CD8 cells regarded as naive lacked CD45RO, were positively chosen for CCR7, and omitted terminally differentiated effector memory CD45RA+ cells. Healthy HIV-negative adults with no recent acute infections or vaccinations were recruited as donors. Note on this clone: The antigen remains undetermined.

The clonotype originates from a man aged 25-45 years in good health. Specimen: naive CD8+ T cells sorted from blood. The J gene is TRBJ2-7, the V gene TRBV10-2; D might be TRBD1 (6 bases). The CDR3 sequence: CASRMGADEQYF. The CDR3 DNA reads TGCGCCAGCAGAATGGGGGCAGACGAGCAGTACTTC.